This is a list of T cell receptor beta chains from one sample in a study of PD-1 blockade in classical Hodgkin lymphoma. Using immunoSEQ multiplex PCR, the repertoire was profiled, and TCRdb retains in-frame clones only, with some absent. The sample has 25,000 to 30,000 clones; roughly 78% are singletons. The sequencing used peripheral blood mononuclear cells (PBMCs), collected before the second cycle of nivolumab. These receptors were collected from a human donor with classical Hodgkin lymphoma. CDR3s include the opening cysteine and the closing phenylalanine or tryptophan. D genes are given only for firm matches. Where a row states a size, it is once, few, many or the class of an expanded clone; other rows omit it.

once	TRBV4-3	15	TRBJ1-5	.	TGCGCCAGCAGCCAAGATTATATCCAATATCAGCCCCAGCATTTT	CASSQDYIQYQPQHF
once	TRBV11-2	15	TRBJ2-7	.	TGTGCCAGCAGCTTGGTAACAGGGCGGAATAACGAGCAGTACTTC	CASSLVTGRNNEQYF
.	TRBV27	13	TRBJ2-7	.	TGTGCCTCTCGGGCTACCCCCTCCTACGAGCAGTACTTC	CASRATPSYEQYF
.	TRBV6-6	15	TRBJ1-1	.	TGTGCCAGCAGTGGATCGACAGGCATGAACACTGAAGCTTTCTTT	CASSGSTGMNTEAFF
.	TRBV23-1	17	TRBJ1-6	TRBD1	TGCGCCAGCAGTCATCCGAGGGACAGCTCCTATAATTCACCCCTCCACTTT	CASSHPRDSSYNSPLHF
few	TRBV15	17	TRBJ2-3	TRBD2	TGTGCCACGGGACCCGGGACTAGCCCATATGGCACAGATACGCAGTATTTT	CATGPGTSPYGTDTQYF
.	TRBV29-1	11	TRBJ1-1	.	TGCGGAGGAGGCAAGAACACTGAAGCTTTCTTT	CGGGKNTEAFF
.	TRBV6-6	15	TRBJ2-7	.	TGTGCCAGCAGTTACTCGACCCAGGGAGCCTACGAGCAGTACTTC	CASSYSTQGAYEQYF
.	TRBV19	15	TRBJ2-1	TRBD2	TGTGCCAGTACCCTGACTAGCGGGGTCTACAATGAGCAGTTCTTC	CASTLTSGVYNEQFF
few	TRBV7-7	17	TRBJ2-1	.	TGTGCTAGCAGCTTAGCAGTAGGACACGGGGTCTACAATGAGCAGTTCTTC	CASSLAVGHGVYNEQFF
.	TRBV4-3	17	TRBJ2-7	TRBD2	TGCGCCAGCAGCCAAGATTACCGCGGGGGAGCGCGGCACGAGCAGTACTTC	CASSQDYRGGARHEQYF
.	TRBV28	15	TRBJ2-7	TRBD1	TGTGCCAGCAGCACGACAGGGGGCTCACCCTACGAGCAGTACTTC	CASSTTGGSPYEQYF
.	TRBV7-2	16	TRBJ2-1	.	TGTGCCAGCAGCTTAGATCCCCGGACTGTTACCAATGAGCAGTTCTTC	CASSLDPRTVTNEQFF
few	TRBV28	13	TRBJ2-4	.	TGTGCCAGCGGCAGGTCCCGGGACTTTTTTCAGTACTTC	CASGRSRDFFQYF
.	TRBV6-5	15	TRBJ1-5	.	TGTGCCAGCAGTCCGACAGTCCGTGGCAATCAGCCCCAGCATTTT	CASSPTVRGNQPQHF
.	TRBV28	18	TRBJ1-5	.	TGTGCCAGCAGTTTGTGGCAGGGACCAGGACAGCGAGGTCAGCCCCAGCATTTT	CASSLWQGPGQRGQPQHF
.	TRBV7-2	12	TRBJ2-1	.	TGTGCCAGCAGCCGGGCCTGGGATGAGCAGTTCTTC	CASSRAWDEQFF
.	TRBV5-1	16	TRBJ2-3	TRBD2	TGCGCCAGCAGCTTGATGGCTAGCGGGGTCACAGATACGCAGTATTTT	CASSLMASGVTDTQYF
.	TRBV6-5	15	TRBJ2-7	.	TGTGCCAGCAGTTACTCGACCCAGGGAGCCTACGAGCAGTACTTC	CASSYSTQGAYEQYF
.	TRBV6-5	13	TRBJ1-1	.	TGTGCCAGCAGAGTGGCCTGGAACACTGAAGCTTTCTTT	CASRVAWNTEAFF
.	TRBV4-1	15	TRBJ2-7	.	TGCGCCAGCAGCCCACGGGTGGGGAACCCCTACGAGCAGTACTTC	CASSPRVGNPYEQYF
.	TRBV6-1	13	TRBJ1-5	.	TGTGCCAGCAGTGATCTGCGGGACCAGCCCCAGCATTTT	CASSDLRDQPQHF
.	TRBV27	15	TRBJ2-1	TRBD1	TGTGCCAGCAGTTCACAGGGGGCCAACTACAATGAGCAGTTCTTC	CASSSQGANYNEQFF
.	TRBV28	13	TRBJ1-5	.	TGTGCCAGCAGTTTAAGGCCCGATCAGCCCCAGCATTTT	CASSLRPDQPQHF
few	TRBV27	17	TRBJ2-7	TRBD1	TGTGCCAGCAGTTTACGGGTGGACAGGGGGTTCACCTACGAGCAGTACTTC	CASSLRVDRGFTYEQYF
.	TRBV28	16	TRBJ1-3	.	TGTGCCAGCACCCAAGCAGCAGGGCTGGCTGGAAACACCATATATTTT	CASTQAAGLAGNTIYF
.	TRBV7-2	16	TRBJ1-5	.	TGTGCCAGCAGCTTCGGTGGGCCTGGGGGCAATCAGCCCCAGCATTTT	CASSFGGPGGNQPQHF
.	TRBV4-3	18	TRBJ2-2	TRBD1	TGCGCCAGCAGCCAAGACGGCAGGACAGGACCGAGAACCGGGGAGCTGTTTTTT	CASSQDGRTGPRTGELFF
once	TRBV7-9	16	TRBJ2-3	TRBD2	TGTGCCAGCAGTTCTACATGGACTAGCGGCACAGATACGCAGTATTTT	CASSSTWTSGTDTQYF
.	TRBV19	18	TRBJ1-5	.	TGTGCCAGTAGTATAAGCCACCTACAATGGGGGTCTAATCAGCCCCAGCATTTT	CASSISHLQWGSNQPQHF
.	TRBV13	16	TRBJ2-5	TRBD2	TGTGCCAGCAGCTTAGTAAGCGGGGGGTTTCAAGAGACCCAGTACTTC	CASSLVSGGFQETQYF
.	TRBV11-1	15	TRBJ2-2	.	TGTGCCAGCAGCTTAGATACAGGGTTCGGCGGGGAGCTGTTTTTT	CASSLDTGFGGELFF